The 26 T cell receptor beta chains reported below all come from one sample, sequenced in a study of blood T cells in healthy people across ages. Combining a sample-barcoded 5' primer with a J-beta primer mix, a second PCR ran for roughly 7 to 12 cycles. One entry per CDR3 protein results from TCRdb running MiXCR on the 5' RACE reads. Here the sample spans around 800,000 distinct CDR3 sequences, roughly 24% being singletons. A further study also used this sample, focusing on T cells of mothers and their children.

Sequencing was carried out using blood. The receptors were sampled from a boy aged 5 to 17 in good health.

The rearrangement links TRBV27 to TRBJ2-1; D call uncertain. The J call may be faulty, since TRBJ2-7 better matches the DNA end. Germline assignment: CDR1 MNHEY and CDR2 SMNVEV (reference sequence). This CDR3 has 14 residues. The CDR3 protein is CASSSPTRSYEQYF. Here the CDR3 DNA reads TGTGCCAGCAGTTCCCCGACTCGGTCCTACGAGCAGTACTTC.

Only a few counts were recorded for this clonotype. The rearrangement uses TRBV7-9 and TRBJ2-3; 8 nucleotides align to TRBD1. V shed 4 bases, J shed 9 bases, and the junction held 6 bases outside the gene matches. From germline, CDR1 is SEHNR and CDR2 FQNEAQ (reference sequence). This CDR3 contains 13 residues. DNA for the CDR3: TGTGCCAGCAGCTCTATGGGACAGGACACGCAGTATTTT. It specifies CASSSMGQDTQYF. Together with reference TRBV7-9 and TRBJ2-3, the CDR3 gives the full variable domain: DTGVSQNPRHKITKRGQNVTFRCDPISEHNRLYWYRQTLGQGPEFLTYFQNEAQLEKSRLLSDRFSAERPKGSFSTLEIQRTEQGDSAMYLCASSSMGQDTQYFGPGTRLTVL.

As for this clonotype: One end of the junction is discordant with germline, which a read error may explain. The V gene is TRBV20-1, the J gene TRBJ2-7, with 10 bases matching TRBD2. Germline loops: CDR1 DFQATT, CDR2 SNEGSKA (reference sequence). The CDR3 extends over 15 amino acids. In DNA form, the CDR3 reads TGCGGTGCTAGAGACCCGACTAGCGGGCCCTCCGAGCAGTACTTC. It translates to CGARDPTSGPSEQYF.

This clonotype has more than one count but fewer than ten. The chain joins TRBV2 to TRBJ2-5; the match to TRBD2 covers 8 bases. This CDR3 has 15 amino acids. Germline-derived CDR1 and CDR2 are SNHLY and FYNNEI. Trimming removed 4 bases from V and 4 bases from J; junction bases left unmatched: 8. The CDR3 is CASSVYGGAPETQYF. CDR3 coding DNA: TGTGCCAGCAGTGTGTACGGGGGGGCCCCAGAGACCCAGTACTTC.

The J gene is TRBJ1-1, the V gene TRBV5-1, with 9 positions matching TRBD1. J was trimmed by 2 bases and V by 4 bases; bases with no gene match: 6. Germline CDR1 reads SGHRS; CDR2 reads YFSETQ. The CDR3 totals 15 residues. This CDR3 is CASSQRTGDNTEAFF. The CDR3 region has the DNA TGCGCCAGCAGCCAACGGACAGGGGATAACACTGAAGCTTTCTTT.

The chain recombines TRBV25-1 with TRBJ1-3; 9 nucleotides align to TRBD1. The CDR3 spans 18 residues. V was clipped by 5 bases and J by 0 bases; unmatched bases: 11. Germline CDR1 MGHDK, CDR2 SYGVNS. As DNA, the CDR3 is TGTGCCAGCAGTAATGATGTACAGGGGGCCCTCTCTGGAAACACCATATATTTT. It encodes CASSNDVQGALSGNTIYF.

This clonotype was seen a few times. The CDR3, as DNA: TGTGCCAGCAGTTTAATGGCATCTAATGAAAAACTGTTTTTT. This codes for CASSLMASNEKLFF. The rearrangement joins TRBV12-3 or TRBV12-4 to TRBJ1-4, with D uncertain. The length of the CDR3 is 14 residues. V was pared by 2 bases and J by 3 bases, with 7 bases between.

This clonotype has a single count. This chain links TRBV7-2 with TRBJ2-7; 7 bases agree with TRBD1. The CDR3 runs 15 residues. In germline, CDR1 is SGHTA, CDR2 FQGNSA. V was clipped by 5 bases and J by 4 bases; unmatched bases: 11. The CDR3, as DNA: TGTGCCAGCAGCGCCTGGGACAGTGGATTGTACGAGCAGTACTTC. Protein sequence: CASSAWDSGLYEQYF.

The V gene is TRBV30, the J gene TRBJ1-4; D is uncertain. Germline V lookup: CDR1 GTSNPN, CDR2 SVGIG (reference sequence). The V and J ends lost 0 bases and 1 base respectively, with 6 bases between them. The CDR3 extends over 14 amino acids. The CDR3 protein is CAWSVRRTNEKLFF. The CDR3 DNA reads TGTGCCTGGAGTGTTAGGAGAACTAATGAAAAACTGTTTTTT.

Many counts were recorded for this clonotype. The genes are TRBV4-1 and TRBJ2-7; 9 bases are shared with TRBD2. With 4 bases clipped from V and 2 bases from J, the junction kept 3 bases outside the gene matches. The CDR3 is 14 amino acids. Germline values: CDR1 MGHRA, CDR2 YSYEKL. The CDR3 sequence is CASSPSGTTYEQYF. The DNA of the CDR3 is TGCGCCAGCAGCCCTAGCGGGACGACCTACGAGCAGTACTTC.

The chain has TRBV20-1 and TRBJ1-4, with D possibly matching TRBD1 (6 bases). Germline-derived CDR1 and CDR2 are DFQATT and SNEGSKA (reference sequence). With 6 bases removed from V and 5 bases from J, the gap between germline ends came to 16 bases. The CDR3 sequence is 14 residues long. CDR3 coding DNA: TGCAGTGCCCGGAGGGGGACCAAAAATGAAAAACTGTTTTTT. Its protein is CSARRGTKNEKLFF.

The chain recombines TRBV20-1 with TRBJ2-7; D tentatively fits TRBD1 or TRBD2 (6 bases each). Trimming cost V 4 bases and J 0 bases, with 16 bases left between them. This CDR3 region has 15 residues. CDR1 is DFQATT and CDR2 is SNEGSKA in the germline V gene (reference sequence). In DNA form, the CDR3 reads TGCAGTGCTAAAGGCTGGTGGGGGGCCTCCTACGAGCAGTACTTC. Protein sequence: CSAKGWWGASYEQYF.

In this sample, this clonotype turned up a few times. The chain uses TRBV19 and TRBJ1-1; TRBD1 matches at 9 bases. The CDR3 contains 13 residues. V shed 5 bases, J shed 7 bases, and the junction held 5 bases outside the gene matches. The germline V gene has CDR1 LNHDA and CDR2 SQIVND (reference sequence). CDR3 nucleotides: TGTGCCAGTAGTTTAACAGGGGGCATTGAAGCTTTCTTT. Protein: CASSLTGGIEAFF. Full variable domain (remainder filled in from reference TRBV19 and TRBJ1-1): DGGITQSPKYLFRKEGQNVTLSCEQNLNHDAMYWYRQDPGQGLRLIYYSQIVNDFQKGDIAEGYSVSREKKESFPLTVTSAQKNPTAFYLCASSLTGGIEAFFGQGTRLTVV.

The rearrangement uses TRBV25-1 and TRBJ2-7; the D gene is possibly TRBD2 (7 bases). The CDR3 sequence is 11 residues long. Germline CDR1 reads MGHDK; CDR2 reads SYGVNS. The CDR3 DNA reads TGTCCTCGGGGGGCCAGGGACGAGCAGTACTTC. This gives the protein CPRGARDEQYF.

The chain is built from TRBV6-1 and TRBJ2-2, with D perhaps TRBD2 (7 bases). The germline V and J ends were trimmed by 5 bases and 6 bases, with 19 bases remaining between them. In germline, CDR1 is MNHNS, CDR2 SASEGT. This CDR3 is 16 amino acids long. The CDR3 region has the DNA TGTGCCAGCAGTAGCCGGAGGGGGGGAAACCCCGGGGAGCTGTTTTTT. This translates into CASSSRRGGNPGELFF.

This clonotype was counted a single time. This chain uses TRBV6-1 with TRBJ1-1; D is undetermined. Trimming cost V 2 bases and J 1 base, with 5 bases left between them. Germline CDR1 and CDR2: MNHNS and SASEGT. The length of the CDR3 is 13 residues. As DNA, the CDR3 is TGTGCCAGCAGTGAAACAGCGAACACTGAAGCTTTCTTT. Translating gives CASSETANTEAFF.

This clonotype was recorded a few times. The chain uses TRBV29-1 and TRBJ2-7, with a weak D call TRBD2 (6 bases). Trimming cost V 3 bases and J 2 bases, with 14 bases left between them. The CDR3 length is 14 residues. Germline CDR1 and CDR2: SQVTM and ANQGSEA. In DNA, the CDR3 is TGCAGCGTTGAGGGTCGGGGGACCCCCTACGAGCAGTACTTC. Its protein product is CSVEGRGTPYEQYF.

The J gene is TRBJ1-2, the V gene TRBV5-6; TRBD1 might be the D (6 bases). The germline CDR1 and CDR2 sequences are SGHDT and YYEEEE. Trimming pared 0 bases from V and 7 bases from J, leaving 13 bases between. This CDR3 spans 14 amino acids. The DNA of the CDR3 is TGTGCCAGCAGCTTGGCGAACAGGGAGGGTGGCTACACCTTC. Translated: CASSLANREGGYTF.

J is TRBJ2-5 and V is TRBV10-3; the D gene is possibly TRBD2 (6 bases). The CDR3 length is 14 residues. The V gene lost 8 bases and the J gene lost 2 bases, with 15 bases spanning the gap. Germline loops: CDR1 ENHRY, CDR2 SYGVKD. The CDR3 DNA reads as TGTGCCATCGGAGGGCTGGTATCTCAAGAGACCCAGTACTTC. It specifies CAIGGLVSQETQYF.

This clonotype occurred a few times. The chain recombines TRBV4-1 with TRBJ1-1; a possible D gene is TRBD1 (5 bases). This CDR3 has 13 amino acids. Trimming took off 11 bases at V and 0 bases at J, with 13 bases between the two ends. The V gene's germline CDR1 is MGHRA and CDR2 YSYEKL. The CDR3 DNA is TGCGCCTCCAGGGCCTCGATGAACACTGAAGCTTTCTTT. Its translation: CASRASMNTEAFF.

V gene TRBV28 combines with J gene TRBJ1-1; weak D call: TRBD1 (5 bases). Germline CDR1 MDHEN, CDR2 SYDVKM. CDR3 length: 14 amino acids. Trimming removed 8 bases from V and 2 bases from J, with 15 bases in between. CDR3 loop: CASGREGGNTEAFF. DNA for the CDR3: TGTGCCAGCGGCAGGGAGGGTGGTAACACTGAAGCTTTCTTT.

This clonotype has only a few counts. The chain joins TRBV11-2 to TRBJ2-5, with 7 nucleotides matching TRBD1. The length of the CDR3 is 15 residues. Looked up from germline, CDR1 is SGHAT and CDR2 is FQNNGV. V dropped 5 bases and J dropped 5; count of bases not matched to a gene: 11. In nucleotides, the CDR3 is TGTGCCAGCAGCCGATTCCAGGGGGTGGCTGAGACCCAGTACTTC. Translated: CASSRFQGVAETQYF.

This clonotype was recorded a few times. This chain's CDR3 is CSVMMRLSKNIQYF. In DNA form, the CDR3 reads TGCAGCGTAATGATGAGGTTGTCCAAAAACATTCAGTACTTC. The V gene is TRBV29-1, the J gene TRBJ2-4, with no clear D. CDR3 length: 14 residues. Germline values: CDR1 SQVTM, CDR2 ANQGSEA. V was cut by 6 bases and J by 2 bases, with 14 bases left in between.

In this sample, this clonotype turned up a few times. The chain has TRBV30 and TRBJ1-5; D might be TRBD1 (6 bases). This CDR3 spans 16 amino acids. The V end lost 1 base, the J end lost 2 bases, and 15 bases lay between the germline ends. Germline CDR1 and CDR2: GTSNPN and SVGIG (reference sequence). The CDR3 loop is CAWSGVGAGGNQPQHF. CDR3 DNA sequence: TGTGCCTGGAGTGGAGTGGGGGCGGGGGGCAATCAGCCCCAGCATTTT.

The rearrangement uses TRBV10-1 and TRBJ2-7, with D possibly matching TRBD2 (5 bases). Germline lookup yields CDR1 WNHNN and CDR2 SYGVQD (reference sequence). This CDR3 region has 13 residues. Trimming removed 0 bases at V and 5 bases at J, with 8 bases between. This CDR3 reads CASSESTTNEQYF. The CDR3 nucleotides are TGCGCCAGCAGTGAGTCGACGACTAACGAGCAGTACTTC.

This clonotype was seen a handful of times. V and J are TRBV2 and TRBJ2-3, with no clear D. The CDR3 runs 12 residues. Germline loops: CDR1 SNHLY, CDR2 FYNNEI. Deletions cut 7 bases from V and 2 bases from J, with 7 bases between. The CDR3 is CASKGVTDTQYF. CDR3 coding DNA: TGTGCCAGCAAAGGCGTCACAGATACGCAGTATTTT.